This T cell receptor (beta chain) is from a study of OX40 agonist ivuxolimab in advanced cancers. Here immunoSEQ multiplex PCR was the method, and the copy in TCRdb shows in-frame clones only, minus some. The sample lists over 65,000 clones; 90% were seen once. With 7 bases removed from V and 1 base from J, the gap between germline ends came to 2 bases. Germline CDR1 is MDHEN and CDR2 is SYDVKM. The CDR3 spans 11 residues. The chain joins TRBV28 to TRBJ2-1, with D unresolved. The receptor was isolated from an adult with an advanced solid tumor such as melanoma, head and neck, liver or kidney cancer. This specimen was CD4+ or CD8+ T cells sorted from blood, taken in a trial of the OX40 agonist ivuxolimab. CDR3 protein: CASKSYNEQFF. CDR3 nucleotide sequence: TGTGCCAGCAAGTCCTACAATGAGCAGTTCTTC.